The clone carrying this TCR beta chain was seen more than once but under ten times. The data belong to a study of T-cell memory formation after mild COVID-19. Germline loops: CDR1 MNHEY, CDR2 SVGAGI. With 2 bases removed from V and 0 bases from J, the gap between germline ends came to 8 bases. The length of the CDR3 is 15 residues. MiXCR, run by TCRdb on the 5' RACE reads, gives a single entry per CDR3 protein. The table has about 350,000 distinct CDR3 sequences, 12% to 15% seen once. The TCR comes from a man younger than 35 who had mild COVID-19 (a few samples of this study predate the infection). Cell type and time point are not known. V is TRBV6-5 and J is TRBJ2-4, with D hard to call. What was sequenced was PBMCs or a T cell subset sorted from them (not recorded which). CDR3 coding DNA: TGTGCCAGCAGTTACGGGCCGATAGCCAAAAACATTCAGTACTTC. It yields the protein CASSYGPIAKNIQYF.